A single sample gave rise to the 21 T cell receptor beta chains below, sequenced in a study of T cell responses to AZD1222 COVID-19 vaccine. TCRdb keeps only in-frame clones here, not all; method: immunoSEQ multiplex PCR. The sample lists 100,000 to 150,000 clones; over 90% were seen once. The input for sequencing was peripheral blood, taken on day 0 of AZD1222 vaccination. The source of these receptors is an adult in good health.

The J gene is TRBJ2-5, the V gene TRBV5-6; 8 nucleotides match TRBD1. This CDR3 is 15 amino acids long. Germline V gives CDR1 SGHDT, CDR2 YYEEEE. The ends lost 4 bases at V and 1 base at J; junction bases unmatched: 6. The CDR3: CASSKRGTGQETQYF. The CDR3 coding sequence is TGTGCCAGCAGCAAAAGGGGGACAGGCCAAGAGACCCAGTACTTC.

V is TRBV9 and J is TRBJ1-2; 8 nucleotides align to TRBD1. Trimming removed 0 bases from V and 6 bases from J; junction bases left unmatched: 7. Germline CDR1 SGDLS, CDR2 YYNGEE. The CDR3 contains 15 residues. The DNA of the CDR3 is TGTGCCAGCAGCGTAGGGGCAGGGGGCGCAGATGGCTACACCTTC. Its translation is CASSVGAGGADGYTF.

As DNA, the CDR3 is TGCGCCAGCAGCCTCCATGCTGCCGGACAGGGAAGCTTCTACAATGAGCAGTTCTTC. It translates to CASSLHAAGQGSFYNEQFF. V is TRBV4-3 and J is TRBJ2-1, with 8 bases lining up with TRBD1. Germline trimming cut 4 bases from V and 3 bases from J; bases unmatched to any gene: 17. The CDR3 length is 19 residues. The germline V gene encodes CDR1 LGHNA and CDR2 YSLEER.

The genes are TRBV5-6 and TRBJ2-7; the D gene is possibly TRBD1 (5 bases). The V gene's germline CDR1 is SGHDT and CDR2 YYEEEE. The V and J ends lost 1 base and 5 bases respectively, with 10 bases between them. The CDR3 contains 13 residues. The CDR3 region has the DNA TGTGCCAGCAGCTTGTGGCCCAGGGACGAGCAGTACTTC. This sequence encodes CASSLWPRDEQYF.

This clone was seen more than once but under ten times. The rearrangement joins TRBV25-1 to TRBJ1-2; D not resolved. Germline values: CDR1 MGHDK, CDR2 SYGVNS. The length of the CDR3 is 14 residues. Trimming removed 1 base at V and 6 bases at J, with 12 bases between. CDR3 coding DNA: TGTGCCAGCAGTGAATCCCCCCAGGCTCATGGCTACACCTTC. This encodes CASSESPQAHGYTF.

This clone was counted once. The rearrangement joins TRBV11-3 to TRBJ1-1, with D uncertain. The V gene lost 1 base and the J gene lost 2 bases, with 11 bases spanning the gap. Germline CDR1 reads SGHNT; CDR2 reads YENEEA. This CDR3 comprises 15 residues. CDR3 region: CASSLAGNTNTEAFF. The CDR3 DNA reads TGTGCCAGCAGCTTAGCCGGGAATACCAACACTGAAGCTTTCTTT.

The gene calls are TRBV12-5 and TRBJ2-1; 8 bases are a match to TRBD1. Germline CDR1 LGHNT, CDR2 FRNRAP. V lost 1 base to trimming and J lost 6 bases; unmatched junction nucleotides: 14. The CDR3 has 18 residues. CDR3 region: CASGLEHKDRVPRNEQFF. The DNA of the CDR3 is TGTGCTAGTGGTTTGGAACATAAGGACAGGGTTCCCCGCAATGAGCAGTTCTTC.

The V gene is TRBV9, the J gene TRBJ1-1, with 9 bases matching TRBD1. Germline assignment: CDR1 SGDLS and CDR2 YYNGEE. The CDR3 covers 15 residues. Losses at the gene ends were 4 bases for V and 6 bases for J; bases not matched to a gene: 10. CDR3 in DNA: TGTGCCAGCAGCACACAGGGACAGGGCGCGTCTGAAGCTTTCTTT. It is translated as CASSTQGQGASEAFF.

J is TRBJ1-5 and V is TRBV27, with 9 bases lining up with TRBD1. There are 14 residues in the CDR3. Trimming removed 6 bases from V and 5 bases from J; junction bases left unmatched: 5. Germline lookup yields CDR1 MNHEY and CDR2 SMNVEV (reference sequence). CDR3: CASRTRTGDQPQHF. CDR3 nucleotides: TGTGCCAGCAGGACTCGGACAGGGGATCAGCCCCAGCATTTT.

The chain has TRBV3-1 (or the pseudogene TRBV3-2) and TRBJ2-7; D call uncertain. CDR1 and CDR2 (germline): LGHDT, YNNKEL (reference sequence). Deletions cut 11 bases from V and 2 bases from J, with 16 bases between. The CDR3 spans 13 residues. The DNA for the CDR3 is TGTGCCGCCTCGGAGACTGGTGCCTACGAGCAGTACTTC. Translation gives CAASETGAYEQYF.

CDR3 region: CAISVRTSGDNEQFF. CDR3 nucleotide sequence: TGTGCCATCAGTGTACGGACTAGCGGGGACAATGAGCAGTTCTTC. The chain uses TRBV10-3 and TRBJ2-1; 12 bases are shared with TRBD2. V shed 4 bases, J shed 5 bases, and the junction held 3 bases outside the gene matches. This CDR3 has 15 residues. CDR1 and CDR2 (germline): ENHRY, SYGVKD.

The chain is built from TRBV5-5 and TRBJ1-5; no reliable D call. The CDR3 extends over 16 amino acids. The germline gives CDR1 SGHKS, CDR2 YYEKEE (reference sequence). V was shortened by 1 base and J by 0 bases, with 11 bases between the two germline ends. Here the CDR3 DNA reads TGTGCCAGCAGCTTGTTCGGTCCGGGTAGCAATCAGCCCCAGCATTTT. It yields the protein CASSLFGPGSNQPQHF.

The chain links TRBV27 to TRBJ1-5; D is ambiguous. In germline, CDR1 is MNHEY, CDR2 SMNVEV (reference sequence). The CDR3 is 13 residues long. V dropped 6 bases and J dropped 10 bases, with 16 bases sitting between them. The CDR3, as DNA: TGTGCCAGCAGCGTTATTTCGAATGGACCCCAGCATTTT. This encodes CASSVISNGPQHF.

J is TRBJ1-4 and V is TRBV10-3; no definite D call. Germline CDR1 reads ENHRY; CDR2 reads SYGVKD. The V gene lost 6 bases and the J gene lost 1 base, with 6 bases spanning the gap. The length of the CDR3 is 13 residues. As DNA, the CDR3 is TGTGCCATCAGGGGTAAAACTAATGAAAAACTGTTTTTT. Protein product: CAIRGKTNEKLFF.

The chain links TRBV28 to TRBJ2-2; tentatively, D is TRBD1 or TRBD2 (6 bases each). The CDR3 covers 18 residues. The germline gives CDR1 MDHEN, CDR2 SYDVKM. Between the trimmed V and J ends, which lost 5 bases and 2 bases, there was a span of 21 bases. This CDR3 is CASSLDFQGRLNTGELFF. CDR3 coding DNA: TGTGCCAGCAGTCTCGACTTTCAGGGGAGGCTTAACACCGGGGAGCTGTTTTTT.

The chain employs TRBV28 and TRBJ2-2, with 10 nucleotides matching TRBD2. This CDR3 spans 17 amino acids. In germline, CDR1 is MDHEN, CDR2 SYDVKM. The ends lost 3 bases at V and 5 bases at J; junction bases unmatched: 9. CDR3 region: CASSLTSGSLRTGELFF. CDR3 nucleotides: TGTGCCAGCAGTTTGACTAGCGGGTCGCTTAGGACCGGGGAGCTGTTTTTT.

This rearrangement joins TRBV21-1 to TRBJ1-5. TRBV21-1 is designated a pseudogene. The CDR3 contains 14 residues. This CDR3 is CASSKGGGSQPQHF. CDR3 sequence (DNA): TGTGCCAGCAGCAAAGGGGGAGGGAGTCAGCCCCAGCATTTT.

CDR3 residues: CASNAAVGYEQYF. For the CDR3, the DNA is TGTGCCAGCAACGCCGCCGTGGGCTACGAGCAGTACTTC. The chain uses TRBV6-6 and TRBJ2-7; D is unresolved. Germline loops: CDR1 MNHNY, CDR2 SVGAGI (reference sequence). CDR3 length equals 13 residues. The V end was cut by 7 bases, the J end by 3 bases, with 13 bases between.

This clone was detected only once. The chain recombines TRBV13 with TRBJ2-1, with a tentative D call TRBD2 (5 bases). This CDR3 is built from 15 residues. Germline lookup yields CDR1 PRHDT and CDR2 FYEKMQ (reference sequence). V was trimmed by 6 bases and J by 1 base, leaving 13 bases between them. In DNA form, the CDR3 reads TGTGCCAGCAGATCAGCGGTTAATTCCTACAATGAGCAGTTCTTC. Translated: CASRSAVNSYNEQFF. The full variable domain, completed using reference TRBV13 and TRBJ2-1, is AAGVIQSPRHLIKEKRETATLKCYPIPRHDTVYWYQQGPGQDPQFLISFYEKMQSDKGSIPDRFSAQQFSDYHSELNMSSLELGDSALYFCASRSAVNSYNEQFFGPGTRLTVL.

V usage is TRBV5-1 and J usage is TRBJ1-1; D may be TRBD1 (5 bases). The CDR3 spans 14 residues. The V gene lost 5 bases and the J gene lost 1 base, with 12 bases spanning the gap. Germline V gives CDR1 SGHRS, CDR2 YFSETQ. CDR3 DNA sequence: TGCGCCAGCAGTCCGCTTGACAGGAACACTGAAGCTTTCTTT. Its translation: CASSPLDRNTEAFF.

The rearrangement links TRBV19 to TRBJ2-1, with 13 bases identical to TRBD2. The germline CDR1 and CDR2 sequences are LNHDA and SQIVND (reference sequence). J gave up 5 bases and V 6 bases, and 4 bases lay outside the gene matches. This CDR3 contains 15 residues. The CDR3 DNA sequence: TGTGCCAGTAGCGGGACTAGCGGGATCAACAATGAGCAGTTCTTC. This codes for CASSGTSGINNEQFF.